These 32 T cell receptor beta chains were sequenced from one sample in a study of shared clonotypes between healthy human individuals. Method: immunoSEQ multiplex PCR; TCRdb's copy keeps in-frame clones and lacks some. Among over a million clones listed, approximately 78% were seen once. Sequencing was performed on memory CD4+ T cells from PBMCs. Documented subset: CD45RA-negative fraction. These TCRs come from a man between 18 and 35 years old in good health. Some clones in this sample may be carry-over from other donors' samples.

The chain joins TRBV5-6 to TRBJ2-1; 7 nucleotides match TRBD2. The CDR3 runs 18 residues. Germline V gene lookup returns CDR1 SGHDT and CDR2 YYEEEE. V lost 2 bases and J lost 9; bases outside the gene matches: 20. CDR3 sequence reads: CASSFSALTSAGYGEQFF. CDR3 DNA: TGTGCCAGCAGCTTCTCGGCTTTAACTAGCGCGGGGTATGGTGAGCAGTTCTTC.

J is TRBJ2-1 and V is TRBV29-1, with D unresolved. The CDR3 is 12 amino acids. Germline CDR1 reads SQVTM; CDR2 reads ANQGSEA. The V end was cut by 4 bases, the J end by 8 bases, with 12 bases between. CDR3 sequence (DNA): TGCAGCGTTGTAGGCAACAGCGATGAGCAGTTCTTC. Amino acids: CSVVGNSDEQFF.

The chain uses TRBV4-1 and TRBJ2-7, with 10 bases fitting TRBD1. The germline V gene encodes CDR1 MGHRA and CDR2 YSYEKL. The CDR3 is 15 residues long. Unmatched junction bases numbered 6, after V lost 3 bases and J lost 4 bases. CDR3 in DNA: TGCGCCAGCAGCCAGCTGACAGGGGGCGCGTACGAGCAGTACTTC. Amino acids: CASSQLTGGAYEQYF.

This clone was counted only a few times. Different DNA sequences within this sample yield the same CDR3. CDR3 sequence reads: CASSLDRANTEAFF. In DNA, the CDR3 is TGCGCCAGCAGCTTGGACAGGGCGAACACTGAAGCTTTCTTT. V usage is TRBV5-1 and J usage is TRBJ1-1; D possibly corresponds to TRBD1 (6 bases). The CDR3 has 14 amino acids. From germline, CDR1 is SGHRS and CDR2 YFSETQ. Trimming shortened V by 0 bases and J by 1 base, and 7 bases separated the two germline ends.

The chain is built from TRBV4-3 and TRBJ2-1; perhaps TRBD2 as D (5 bases). V was clipped by 1 base and J by 6 bases, with 10 bases between them. Looked up from germline, CDR1 is LGHNA and CDR2 is YSLEER. The CDR3 covers 14 residues. This CDR3 is CASSQGGSVNEQFF. The DNA of the CDR3 is TGCGCCAGCAGCCAAGGTGGTAGCGTCAATGAGCAGTTCTTC.

The chain recombines TRBV11-2 with TRBJ2-6, with TRBD1 identical over 7 bases. Germline lookup yields CDR1 SGHAT and CDR2 FQNNGV. CDR3 length: 16 amino acids. Trimming at V came to 7 bases and at J to 0 bases, leaving 6 bases not matched to a gene. The CDR3, as DNA: TGTGCCAGCAAACGGACAGGAAACTCTGGGGCCAACGTCCTGACTTTC. Amino acid sequence: CASKRTGNSGANVLTF.

The chain recombines TRBV6-1 with TRBJ1-3; TRBD1 might be the D (6 bases). V was clipped by 4 bases and J by 2 bases, with 15 bases between them. Per the germline V gene, CDR1 is MNHNS and CDR2 is SASEGT. This CDR3 has 16 amino acids. The chain's CDR3 is CASSAYRVNTGNTIYF. The CDR3 coding sequence is TGTGCCAGCAGTGCCTACAGGGTTAACACTGGAAACACCATATATTTT.

This chain connects TRBV10-3 to TRBJ1-2, with a possible D match to TRBD1 (6 bases). From germline, CDR1 is ENHRY and CDR2 SYGVKD. Trimming took 4 bases from V and 4 from J, leaving 10 bases between them. The CDR3 spans 13 residues. CDR3 coding DNA: TGTGCCATCAGTGGGACAGAAACCTATGGCTACACCTTC. This codes for CAISGTETYGYTF.

The V and J genes are TRBV6-1 and TRBJ2-5; 7 positions match TRBD2. V was clipped by 2 bases and J by 1 base; unmatched bases: 1. Germline V gene lookup returns CDR1 MNHNS and CDR2 SASEGT. The CDR3 runs to 14 residues. In nucleotides, the CDR3 is TGTGCCAGCAGTGAAAGCGGGGCCCAAGAGACCCAGTACTTC. This gives the protein CASSESGAQETQYF.

The V call is TRBV5-1, the J call TRBJ2-1, with TRBD2 matching over 7 bases. Losses at the gene ends were 1 base for V and 4 bases for J; bases not matched to a gene: 5. There are 15 residues in the CDR3. Germline assignment: CDR1 SGHRS and CDR2 YFSETQ. The CDR3, as DNA: TGCGCCAGCAGCTTGATGGGGGGGTCTTACAATGAGCAGTTCTTC. Its translation is CASSLMGGSYNEQFF. The full variable domain, rest sourced from reference TRBV5-1 and TRBJ2-1, is KAGVTQTPRYLIKTRGQQVTLSCSPISGHRSVSWYQQTPGQGLQFLFEYFSETQRNKGNFPGRFSGRQFSNSRSEMNVSTLELGDSALYLCASSLMGGSYNEQFFGPGTRLTVL.

The genes are TRBV7-9 and TRBJ1-2; a weak D match, TRBD1 (5 bases). Trimming pared 7 bases from V and 0 bases from J, leaving 18 bases between. This CDR3 contains 16 residues. Looked up from germline, CDR1 is SEHNR and CDR2 is FQNEAQ (reference sequence). CDR3 residues: CASIWGHGRTNYGYTF. The CDR3 nucleotides are TGTGCCAGCATCTGGGGCCACGGTCGAACTAACTATGGCTACACCTTC. Combining the CDR3 with reference TRBV7-9 and TRBJ1-2 gives the whole variable domain DTGVSQNPRHKITKRGQNVTFRCDPISEHNRLYWYRQTLGQGPEFLTYFQNEAQLEKSRLLSDRFSAERPKGSFSTLEIQRTEQGDSAMYLCASIWGHGRTNYGYTFGSGTRLTVV.

The chain uses TRBV4-1 and TRBJ2-1; 9 bases are shared with TRBD2. Germline V gene data show CDR1 as MGHRA and CDR2 as YSYEKL. CDR3 size: 19 residues. Losses at the gene ends were 4 bases for V and 0 bases for J; bases not matched to a gene: 13. In DNA form, the CDR3 reads TGCGCCAGCAGCCCCTCCGGGACTAGCTCGAGAGGCTCCTACAATGAGCAGTTCTTC. Translated: CASSPSGTSSRGSYNEQFF.

The rearrangement links TRBV7-9 to TRBJ1-1; TRBD1 aligns across 8 bases. CDR3 length: 14 residues. Per germline, CDR1 SEHNR and CDR2 FQNEAQ (reference sequence). Trimming cost V 5 bases and J 6 bases; bases outside gene matches: 8. CDR3: CASSGQGFGSEAFF. The CDR3 nucleotides read TGTGCCAGCAGCGGACAGGGCTTTGGTTCTGAAGCTTTCTTT.

Only one count was recorded for this clone. This chain joins TRBV7-2 and TRBJ2-7, with D possibly TRBD1 on 6 matching bases. The V end was cut by 0 bases, the J end by 8 bases, with 14 bases between. From germline, CDR1 is SGHTA and CDR2 FQGNSA. The CDR3 is 14 residues long. CDR3 DNA: TGTGCCAGCAGCTTAGCGGGGACACCTACGAAGCAGTACTTC. Translated, it gives CASSLAGTPTKQYF.

This rearrangement joins TRBV7-2 to TRBJ2-3, with 7 bases fitting TRBD2. The germline CDR1 and CDR2 sequences are SGHTA and FQGNSA. V shed 8 bases, J shed 1 base, and the junction held 15 bases outside the gene matches. The CDR3 sequence is 17 residues long. The CDR3 DNA sequence: TGTGCCAGCCGCCTCGGGTTAGGACTAGTTGGCACAGATACGCAGTATTTT. Translated, it gives CASRLGLGLVGTDTQYF.

This chain links TRBV20-1 with TRBJ2-5; weak D call: TRBD1 (5 bases). This CDR3 has 11 residues. Germline V gives CDR1 DFQATT, CDR2 SNEGSKA (reference sequence). V was shortened by 6 bases and J by 5 bases, with 10 bases between the two germline ends. The CDR3 DNA is TGCAGTGCGGGGCAGAGGGAGACCCAGTACTTC. Its protein is CSAGQRETQYF.

Turning to this clone: Within the sample, other DNA sequences also encode this same CDR3. The J gene is TRBJ2-1, the V gene TRBV19; 11 bases are a match to TRBD2. The junction had 5 bases not matched to a gene; V was cut back by 6 bases and J by 4 bases. CDR1 LNHDA and CDR2 SQIVND come from the germline V gene (reference sequence). This CDR3 has 15 residues. The CDR3 is CASSLAGGSYNEQFF. DNA for the CDR3: TGTGCCAGTAGCCTAGCGGGAGGTTCGTACAATGAGCAGTTCTTC.

The genes are TRBV28 and TRBJ1-2, with 8 bases fitting TRBD1. The CDR3 covers 15 residues. V lost 6 bases and J lost 4; bases outside the gene matches: 10. Germline CDR1 reads MDHEN; CDR2 reads SYDVKM. CDR3 region: CASSSHRGTTYGYTF. As DNA, the CDR3 is TGTGCCAGCAGCTCTCACAGGGGGACCACCTATGGCTACACCTTC.

This clone came up a few times. The chain employs TRBV4-3 and TRBJ2-7; D is possibly TRBD2 (6 bases). The germline CDR1 and CDR2 sequences are LGHNA and YSLEER. CDR3 length: 15 residues. V lost 0 bases to trimming and J lost 4 bases, with 13 bases between them. This CDR3 reads CASSQDGGMGYEQYF. The CDR3 DNA follows: TGCGCCAGCAGCCAAGATGGGGGGATGGGGTACGAGCAGTACTTC.

The V and J genes are TRBV5-6 and TRBJ2-7; 8 bases match TRBD2. The V gene's germline CDR1 is SGHDT and CDR2 YYEEEE. This CDR3 spans 16 amino acids. V lost 1 base to trimming and J lost 4 bases; unmatched junction nucleotides: 10. In DNA, the CDR3 is TGTGCCAGCAGCTTGTACATGACGGGAGGGCGTTACGAGCAGTACTTC. Amino acids: CASSLYMTGGRYEQYF.

V usage is TRBV7-6 and J usage is TRBJ2-7, with 8 positions matching TRBD2. Germline CDR1 SGHVS, CDR2 FNYEAQ. This CDR3 is 13 amino acids long. The trim removed 2 bases at V and 5 bases at J, leaving 2 bases unmatched. The CDR3 loop is CASSLSGGDEQYF. Here the CDR3 DNA reads TGTGCCAGCAGCTTAAGCGGGGGAGACGAGCAGTACTTC.

A few counts support this clone. V is TRBV30 and J is TRBJ2-1; 9 bases are a match to TRBD1. V lost 3 bases to trimming and J lost 4 bases; unmatched junction nucleotides: 7. CDR1 is GTSNPN, CDR2 SVGIG, per germline (reference sequence). This CDR3 has 15 residues. CDR3 region: CAWSRQGGGYNEQFF. The CDR3, as DNA: TGTGCCTGGAGCCGACAGGGGGGGGGTTACAATGAGCAGTTCTTC.

V is TRBV27 and J is TRBJ2-1, with 10 bases lining up with TRBD1. This CDR3 region has 17 residues. Germline CDR1 reads MNHEY; CDR2 reads SMNVEV (reference sequence). J was trimmed by 0 bases and V by 6 bases; bases with no gene match: 8. CDR3: CASSPGTGANSYNEQFF. CDR3 DNA: TGTGCCAGCAGCCCCGGGACAGGGGCGAACTCCTACAATGAGCAGTTCTTC.

Comments on this clone: Additional DNA sequences in this sample encode the identical CDR3. The V gene is TRBV28, the J gene TRBJ2-7, with D hard to call. The CDR3 is 10 amino acids. Between the trimmed V and J ends, which lost 11 bases and 4 bases, there was a span of 9 bases. Germline V gene lookup returns CDR1 MDHEN and CDR2 SYDVKM. CDR3 region: CASAAYEQYF. Here the CDR3 DNA reads TGTGCCTCCGCAGCATACGAGCAGTACTTC.

This chain links TRBV5-6 with TRBJ1-6; TRBD1 is a possible D gene (6 bases). The germline V gene encodes CDR1 SGHDT and CDR2 YYEEEE. The ends were cut back, 4 bases at V and 7 bases at J, with 15 bases in the middle. The CDR3 runs 15 residues. CDR3 coding DNA: TGTGCCAGCAGCCCGGACGGGACATCCAATTCACCCCTCCACTTT. It translates to CASSPDGTSNSPLHF.

About this clone itself: At the DNA level, this CDR3 is encoded by other sequences in the same sample as well. The chain joins TRBV5-4 to TRBJ2-3; D is uncertain. CDR1 SGHNT and CDR2 YYREEE come from the germline V gene (reference sequence). The CDR3 runs to 14 residues. The V end lost 3 bases, the J end lost 2 bases, and 10 bases lay between the germline ends. The CDR3 protein is CASSSTGSTDTQYF. The CDR3 coding sequence is TGTGCCAGCAGCTCCACGGGCTCCACAGATACGCAGTATTTT.

The chain uses TRBV2 and TRBJ2-5; tentatively, D is TRBD2 (6 bases). V lost 10 bases, J lost 1 base, and 16 bases lay in between. The CDR3 runs to 14 residues. Germline values: CDR1 SNHLY, CDR2 FYNNEI. CDR3 loop: CATAGSSGQETQYF. The CDR3 coding sequence is TGTGCCACCGCGGGGTCTTCGGGCCAAGAGACCCAGTACTTC.

At least ten counts were recorded for this clone. J is TRBJ1-2 and V is TRBV2, with 7 bases aligning to TRBD1. CDR1 and CDR2 from the germline V gene are SNHLY and FYNNEI. The CDR3 spans 13 residues. With 3 bases clipped from V and 6 bases from J, the junction kept 4 bases outside the gene matches. This chain's CDR3 is CASSEEGANGYTF. The CDR3 nucleotides read TGTGCCAGCAGTGAGGAGGGGGCTAATGGCTACACCTTC.

V is TRBV27 and J is TRBJ2-1, with D uncertain. CDR1 MNHEY and CDR2 SMNVEV come from the germline V gene (reference sequence). V lost 3 bases to trimming and J lost 10 bases, with 13 bases between them. The CDR3 loop spans 13 amino acids. The CDR3 sequence is CASSFVGSEEQFF. The CDR3 region has the DNA TGTGCCAGCAGTTTTGTAGGATCCGAGGAGCAGTTCTTC.

The chain carries TRBV7-6 and TRBJ2-5; D uncertain. The CDR3 runs 13 residues. V was shortened by 1 base and J by 2 bases, with 5 bases between the two germline ends. In germline, CDR1 is SGHVS, CDR2 FNYEAQ. This CDR3 reads CASSLGQQETQYF. Written as DNA, the CDR3 is TGTGCCAGCAGCTTAGGCCAGCAAGAGACCCAGTACTTC. The full variable domain, completed using reference TRBV7-6 and TRBJ2-5, is GAGVSQSPRYKVTKRGQDVALRCDPISGHVSLYWYRQALGQGPEFLTYFNYEAQQDKSGLPNDRFSAERPEGSISTLTIQRTEQRDSAMYRCASSLGQQETQYFGPGTRLLVL.

This clone was observed a handful of times. Other DNA variants within this sample encode the same CDR3. The chain links TRBV28 to TRBJ1-3; the D is unclear. There are 12 residues in the CDR3. The V end lost 1 base, the J end lost 2 bases, and 0 bases lay between the germline ends. Per germline, CDR1 MDHEN and CDR2 SYDVKM. The CDR3 nucleotides are TGTGCCAGCAGTTTATCTGGAAACACCATATATTTT. Protein: CASSLSGNTIYF.

This chain links TRBV5-5 with TRBJ2-1; D gene unclear. Looked up from germline, CDR1 is SGHKS and CDR2 is YYEKEE (reference sequence). The CDR3 loop spans 14 amino acids. Trimming stripped 7 bases from V and 4 bases from J, with 15 bases between. As DNA, the CDR3 is TGTGCCAGCGCGCCGGTAATTCAGTACAATGAGCAGTTCTTC. This gives the protein CASAPVIQYNEQFF.